These 8 T cell receptor beta chains were all obtained from the same sample, sequenced in a study of patients with pleural tuberculosis. TCRdb re-called the reads through MiXCR, storing one row per CDR3 protein. The sample lists 29,000 or so distinct CDR3 sequences; 15% to 20% were seen once. Sequenced material: peripheral blood. Receptors were obtained from a human donor with pleural tuberculosis.

This clonotype came up many times. This sequence joins TRBV19 and TRBJ1-1; D is undetermined. Between the trimmed V and J ends, which lost 1 base and 4 bases, there was a span of 19 bases. This CDR3 has 17 amino acids. The germline V gene has CDR1 LNHDA and CDR2 SQIVND (reference sequence). This CDR3 reads CASSIAPFGTAGTEAFF. The CDR3 DNA reads as TGTGCCAGTAGTATAGCCCCCTTTGGCACGGCGGGCACTGAAGCTTTCTTT.

In this sample, this clonotype turned up many times. V usage is TRBV10-3 and J usage is TRBJ2-2; possible D gene TRBD2, 5 bases. CDR1 ENHRY and CDR2 SYGVKD come from the germline V gene. Trimming removed 10 bases from V and 5 bases from J, with 11 bases in between. The CDR3 is 12 amino acids. CDR3 amino acids: CATFEGTGELFF. The DNA of the CDR3 is TGTGCCACCTTCGAGGGAACCGGGGAGCTGTTTTTT.

This clonotype counts as medium-sized. The J gene is TRBJ2-7, the V gene TRBV6-1; D may be TRBD1 (5 bases). There are 15 residues in the CDR3. Germline lookup yields CDR1 MNHNS and CDR2 SASEGT. Between the trimmed V and J ends, which lost 6 bases and 0 bases, there was a span of 15 bases. The CDR3 reads CASSGSIDSSYEQYF. The DNA of the CDR3 is TGTGCCAGCAGCGGTAGCATCGACAGCTCCTACGAGCAGTACTTC.

This clonotype was found many times. The chain links TRBV4-1 to TRBJ2-7; D perhaps matches TRBD1 (6 bases). Germline loops: CDR1 MGHRA, CDR2 YSYEKL. This CDR3 is built from 14 residues. The germline V and J ends were trimmed by 0 bases and 5 bases, with 11 bases remaining between them. The CDR3 bases are TGCGCCAGCAGCCAAGACAGGGGTACGAACGAGCAGTACTTC. Protein product: CASSQDRGTNEQYF.

This clonotype was recorded at least ten times. This rearrangement joins TRBV7-6 to TRBJ2-7, with a possible D match to TRBD1 (6 bases). Germline V gives CDR1 SGHVS, CDR2 FNYEAQ. Trimming took off 1 base at V and 6 bases at J, with 13 bases between the two ends. The CDR3 loop spans 14 amino acids. The CDR3 protein is CASSLVAGEGEQYF. In DNA, the CDR3 is TGTGCCAGCAGCTTAGTCGCAGGGGAAGGCGAGCAGTACTTC. The full variable domain, rest sourced from reference TRBV7-6 and TRBJ2-7, is GAGVSQSPRYKVTKRGQDVALRCDPISGHVSLYWYRQALGQGPEFLTYFNYEAQQDKSGLPNDRFSAERPEGSISTLTIQRTEQRDSAMYRCASSLVAGEGEQYFGPGTRLTVT.

This clonotype has at least ten counts. The chain couples TRBV6-1 to TRBJ2-2; D remains unclear. This CDR3 is built from 14 residues. The germline CDR1 and CDR2 sequences are MNHNS and SASEGT. Trimming shortened V by 5 bases and J by 3 bases, and 10 bases separated the two germline ends. The CDR3 nucleotides are TGTGCCAGCAGTTCTTTCCGACACACCGGGGAGCTGTTTTTT. It yields the protein CASSSFRHTGELFF.

This clonotype occurred many times. The chain is built from TRBV20-1 and TRBJ2-1; the match to TRBD2 covers 10 bases. Germline assignment: CDR1 DFQATT and CDR2 SNEGSKA (reference sequence). With 3 bases clipped from V and 4 bases from J, the junction kept 6 bases outside the gene matches. The length of the CDR3 is 15 residues. The CDR3 nucleotides are TGCAGTGCTAGGGTTGCTAGCGGGAGTTACAATGAGCAGTTCTTC. Protein: CSARVASGSYNEQFF.

This clonotype has at least ten counts. The chain uses TRBV11-2 and TRBJ1-4, with D hard to call. Trimming removed 3 bases from V and 8 bases from J, with 16 bases in between. Per germline, CDR1 SGHAT and CDR2 FQNNGV. This CDR3 is built from 15 residues. The CDR3 is CASSLDGPELEKLFF. The CDR3 region has the DNA TGTGCCAGCAGCTTGGACGGTCCGGAATTGGAAAAACTGTTTTTT. The entire variable domain, with the rest obtained from reference TRBV11-2 and TRBJ1-4, is as follows: EAGVAQSPRYKIIEKRQSVAFWCNPISGHATLYWYQQILGQGPKLLIQFQNNGVVDDSQLPKDRFSAERLKGVDSTLKIQPAKLEDSAVYLCASSLDGPELEKLFFGSGTQLSVL.